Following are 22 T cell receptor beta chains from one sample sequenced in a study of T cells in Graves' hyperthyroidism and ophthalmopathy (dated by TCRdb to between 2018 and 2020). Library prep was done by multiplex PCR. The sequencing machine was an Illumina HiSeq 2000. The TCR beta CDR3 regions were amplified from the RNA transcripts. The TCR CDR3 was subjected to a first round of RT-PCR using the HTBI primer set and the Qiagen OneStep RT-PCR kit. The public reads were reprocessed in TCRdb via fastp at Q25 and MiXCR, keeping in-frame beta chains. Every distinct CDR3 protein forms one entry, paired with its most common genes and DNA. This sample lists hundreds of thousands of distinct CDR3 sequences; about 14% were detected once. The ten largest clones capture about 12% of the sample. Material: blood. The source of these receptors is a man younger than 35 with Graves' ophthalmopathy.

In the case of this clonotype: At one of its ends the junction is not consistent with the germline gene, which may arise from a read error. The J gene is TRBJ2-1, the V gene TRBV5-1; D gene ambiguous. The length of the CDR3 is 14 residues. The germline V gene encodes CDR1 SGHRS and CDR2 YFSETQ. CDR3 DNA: TGTGCCAGCAGCTCTCAGGCAACCTACAATGAGCAGTTCTTC. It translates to CASSSQATYNEQFF. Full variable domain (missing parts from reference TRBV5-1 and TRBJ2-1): KAGVTQTPRYLIKTRGQQVTLSCSPISGHRSVSWYQQTPGQGLQFLFEYFSETQRNKGNFPGRFSGRQFSNSRSEMNVSTLELGDSALYLCASSSQATYNEQFFGPGTRLTVL.

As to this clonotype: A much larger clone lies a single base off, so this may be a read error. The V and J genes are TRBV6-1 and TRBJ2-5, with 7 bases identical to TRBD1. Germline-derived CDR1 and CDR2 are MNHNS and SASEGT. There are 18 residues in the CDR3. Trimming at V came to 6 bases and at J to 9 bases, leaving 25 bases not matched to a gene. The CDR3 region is CASSPRQGRVGVMEAQYF. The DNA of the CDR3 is TGTGCCAGCAGCCCACGACAGGGACGAGTTGGCGTTATGGAGGCCCAGTACTTC.

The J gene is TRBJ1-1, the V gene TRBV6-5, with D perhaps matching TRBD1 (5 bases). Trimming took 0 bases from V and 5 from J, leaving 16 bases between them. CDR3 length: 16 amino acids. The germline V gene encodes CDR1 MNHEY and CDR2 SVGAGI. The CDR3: CASSYSNPGGGTEAFF. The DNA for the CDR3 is TGTGCCAGCAGTTACTCGAACCCTGGGGGTGGGACTGAAGCTTTCTTT.

CDR3 residues: CASSQAGESYNEQFF. The CDR3 DNA sequence: TGCGCCAGCAGCCAAGCCGGGGAGTCCTACAATGAGCAGTTCTTC. The chain is built from TRBV4-1 and TRBJ2-1; D is perhaps TRBD2 (5 bases). The ends were cut back, 1 base at V and 1 base at J, with 8 bases in the middle. This CDR3 is 15 amino acids long. CDR1 is MGHRA and CDR2 is YSYEKL in the germline V gene.

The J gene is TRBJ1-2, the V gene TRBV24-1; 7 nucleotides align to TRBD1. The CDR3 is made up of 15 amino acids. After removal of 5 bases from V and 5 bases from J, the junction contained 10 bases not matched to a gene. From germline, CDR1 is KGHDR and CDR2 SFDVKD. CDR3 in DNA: TGTGCCACCAGTGCTGGGGACAGCGAGGGGTATGGCTACACCTTC. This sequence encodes CATSAGDSEGYGYTF.

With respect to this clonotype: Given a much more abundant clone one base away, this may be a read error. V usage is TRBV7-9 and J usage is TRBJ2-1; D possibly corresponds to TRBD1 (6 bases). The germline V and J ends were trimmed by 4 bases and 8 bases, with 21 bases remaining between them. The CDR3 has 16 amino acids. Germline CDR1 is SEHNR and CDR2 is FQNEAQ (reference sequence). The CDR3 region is CASSSREGDVRDEQFF. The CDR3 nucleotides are TGTGCCAGCAGCTCGCGAGAGGGGGACGTCCGGGATGAGCAGTTCTTC.

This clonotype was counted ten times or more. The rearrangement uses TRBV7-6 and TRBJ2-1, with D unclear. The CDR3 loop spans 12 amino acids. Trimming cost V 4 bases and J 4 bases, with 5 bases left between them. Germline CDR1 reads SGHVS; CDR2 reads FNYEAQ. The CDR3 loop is CASSSPYNEQFF. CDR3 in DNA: TGTGCCAGCAGCTCGCCATACAATGAGCAGTTCTTC. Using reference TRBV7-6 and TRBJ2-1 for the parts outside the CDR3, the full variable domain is GAGVSQSPRYKVTKRGQDVALRCDPISGHVSLYWYRQALGQGPEFLTYFNYEAQQDKSGLPNDRFSAERPEGSISTLTIQRTEQRDSAMYRCASSSPYNEQFFGPGTRLTVL.

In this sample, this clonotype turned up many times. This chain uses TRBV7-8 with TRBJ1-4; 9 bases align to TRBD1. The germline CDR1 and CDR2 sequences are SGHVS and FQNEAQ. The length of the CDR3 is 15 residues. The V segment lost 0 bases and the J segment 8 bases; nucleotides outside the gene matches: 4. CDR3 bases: TGTGCCAGCAGCTTAGCAGGACAGGGGACCGAAAAACTGTTTTTT. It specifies CASSLAGQGTEKLFF.

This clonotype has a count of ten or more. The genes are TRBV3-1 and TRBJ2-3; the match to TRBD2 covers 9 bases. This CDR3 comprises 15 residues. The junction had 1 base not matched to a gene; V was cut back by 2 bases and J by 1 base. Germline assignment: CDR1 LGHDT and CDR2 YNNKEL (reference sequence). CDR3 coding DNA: TGTGCCAGCAGCCAACCTAGCGGGGGCACAGATACGCAGTATTTT. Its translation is CASSQPSGGTDTQYF.

CDR3 nucleotides: TGTGCCAGCAGCGCCCAGGATTACTCTGGAAACACCATATATTTT. It codes for CASSAQDYSGNTIYF. This rearrangement joins TRBV11-1 to TRBJ1-3; D is undetermined. Germline CDR1 and CDR2: SGHAT and FQDESV (reference sequence). CDR3 length: 15 residues. V lost 5 bases to trimming and J lost 0 bases, with 11 bases between them.

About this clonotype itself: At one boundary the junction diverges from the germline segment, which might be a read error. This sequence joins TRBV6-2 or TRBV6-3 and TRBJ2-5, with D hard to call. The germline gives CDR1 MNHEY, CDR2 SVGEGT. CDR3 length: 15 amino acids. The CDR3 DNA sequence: TGTGCCAGCAGTTACTCGATGGTTCGGAGAGAGACCCAGTGCTTC. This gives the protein CASSYSMVRRETQCF.

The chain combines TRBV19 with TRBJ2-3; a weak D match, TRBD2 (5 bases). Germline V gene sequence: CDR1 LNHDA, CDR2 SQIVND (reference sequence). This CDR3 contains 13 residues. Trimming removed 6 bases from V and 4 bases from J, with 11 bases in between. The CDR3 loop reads CASRDRGPDTQYF. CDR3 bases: TGTGCCAGTAGGGATCGGGGTCCAGATACGCAGTATTTT.

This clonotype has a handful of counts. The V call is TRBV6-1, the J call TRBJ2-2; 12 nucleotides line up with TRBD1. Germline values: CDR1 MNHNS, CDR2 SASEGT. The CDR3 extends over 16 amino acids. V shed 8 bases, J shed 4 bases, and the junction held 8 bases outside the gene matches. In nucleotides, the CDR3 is TGTGCCAGCCGGGGACAGGGGGCGTTGCGCACCGGGGAGCTGTTTTTT. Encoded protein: CASRGQGALRTGELFF.

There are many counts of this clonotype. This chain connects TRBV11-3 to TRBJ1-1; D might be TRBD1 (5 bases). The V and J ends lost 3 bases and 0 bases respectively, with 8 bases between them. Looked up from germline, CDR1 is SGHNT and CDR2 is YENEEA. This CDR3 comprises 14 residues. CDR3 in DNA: TGTGCCAGCAGCTTGGACAAAATGAACACTGAAGCTTTCTTT. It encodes CASSLDKMNTEAFF.

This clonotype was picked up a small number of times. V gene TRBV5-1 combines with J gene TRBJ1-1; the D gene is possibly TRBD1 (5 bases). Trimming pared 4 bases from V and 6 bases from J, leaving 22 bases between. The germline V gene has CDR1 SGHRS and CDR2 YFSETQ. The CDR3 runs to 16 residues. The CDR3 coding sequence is TGCGCCAGCAGCCCCGGACGGGGCCTTTCCAGTCCTGAAGCTTTCTTT. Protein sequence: CASSPGRGLSSPEAFF.

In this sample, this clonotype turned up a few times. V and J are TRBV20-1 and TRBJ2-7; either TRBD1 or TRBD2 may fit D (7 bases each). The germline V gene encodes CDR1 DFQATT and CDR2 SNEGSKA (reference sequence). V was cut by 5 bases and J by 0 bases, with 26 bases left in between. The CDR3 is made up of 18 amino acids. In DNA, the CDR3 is TGCAGTGCTTTTCGGACAGGAGTAGCGGGTGAGAGCTCCTACGAGCAGTACTTC. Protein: CSAFRTGVAGESSYEQYF.

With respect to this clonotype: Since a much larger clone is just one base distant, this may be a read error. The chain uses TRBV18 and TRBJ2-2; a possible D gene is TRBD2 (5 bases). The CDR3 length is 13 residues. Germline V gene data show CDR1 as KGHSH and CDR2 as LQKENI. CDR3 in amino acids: CASSPGQHGELVF. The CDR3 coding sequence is TGTGCCAGCTCACCAGGGCAGCACGGGGAGCTGGTTTTT.

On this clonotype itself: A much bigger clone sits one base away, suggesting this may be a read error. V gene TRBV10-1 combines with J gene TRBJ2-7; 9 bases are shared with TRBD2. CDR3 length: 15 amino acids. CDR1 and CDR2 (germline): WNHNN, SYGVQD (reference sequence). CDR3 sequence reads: CAGSAGLAAPYEQYF. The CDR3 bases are TGCGCCGGCAGTGCGGGACTAGCCGCGCCCTACGAGCAGTACTTC.

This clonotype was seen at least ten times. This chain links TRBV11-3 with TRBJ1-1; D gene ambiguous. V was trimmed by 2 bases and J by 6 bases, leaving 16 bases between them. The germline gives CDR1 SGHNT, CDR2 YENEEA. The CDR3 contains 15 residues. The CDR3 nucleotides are TGTGCCAGCAGCTTAACCCCGGGTAGAGATCCTGAAGCTTTCTTT. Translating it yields CASSLTPGRDPEAFF.

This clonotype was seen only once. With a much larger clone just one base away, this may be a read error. CDR3 sequence (DNA): TGTGCCAGCAGCTACCCTCACAATGAGCAGTTCTTC. It codes for CASSYPHNEQFF. The chain links TRBV3-1 to TRBJ2-1; no definite D call. CDR3 length: 12 residues. Trimming left V 5 bases short and J 5 bases short, with 7 bases between. Germline V gene lookup returns CDR1 LGHDT and CDR2 YNNKEL (reference sequence).

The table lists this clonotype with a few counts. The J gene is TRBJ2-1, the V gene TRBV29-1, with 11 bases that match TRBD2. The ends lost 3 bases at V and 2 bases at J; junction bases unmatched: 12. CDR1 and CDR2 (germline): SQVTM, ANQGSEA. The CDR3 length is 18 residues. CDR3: CSVEGTSGSQGAYNEQFF. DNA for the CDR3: TGCAGCGTTGAGGGTACTAGCGGGAGCCAAGGCGCCTACAATGAGCAGTTCTTC.

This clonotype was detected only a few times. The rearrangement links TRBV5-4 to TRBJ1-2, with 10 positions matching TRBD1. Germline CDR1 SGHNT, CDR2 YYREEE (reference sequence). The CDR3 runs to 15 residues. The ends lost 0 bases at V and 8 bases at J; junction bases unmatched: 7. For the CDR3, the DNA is TGTGCCAGCAGCTTGGCCGGGACAGGGGCGTCCGGCTACACCTTC. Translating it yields CASSLAGTGASGYTF.